This T cell receptor beta chain was sequenced in a study of T cell responses to AZD1222 COVID-19 vaccine. The CDR3 runs 16 residues. The V segment lost 5 bases and the J segment 1 base; nucleotides outside the gene matches: 4. In germline, CDR1 is LNHNV, CDR2 YYDKDF (reference sequence). The study, taken as a whole, reports: Baseline serostatus was positive in only six AZD1222 recipients. Donors, mostly white British, included more females; clonal diversity was possibly underestimated. Repertoires in all cases were sampled only once the peak T cell response had passed.

The repertoire was sequenced with immunoSEQ multiplex PCR; TCRdb's copy has only in-frame clones and lacks some. The data hold around 84,000 clones, with about 90% observed a single time. This clone came up once. Antigen unknown. This chain links TRBV15 with TRBJ2-3, with TRBD2 matching over 12 bases. The source material was peripheral blood, sampled on day 0 of MenACWY control vaccination. This receptor was obtained from an adult in good health. The CDR3 loop reads CATSSRLAGGTDTQYF. In nucleotides, the CDR3 is TGTGCCACCAGCTCCCGACTAGCGGGGGGCACAGATACGCAGTATTTT.